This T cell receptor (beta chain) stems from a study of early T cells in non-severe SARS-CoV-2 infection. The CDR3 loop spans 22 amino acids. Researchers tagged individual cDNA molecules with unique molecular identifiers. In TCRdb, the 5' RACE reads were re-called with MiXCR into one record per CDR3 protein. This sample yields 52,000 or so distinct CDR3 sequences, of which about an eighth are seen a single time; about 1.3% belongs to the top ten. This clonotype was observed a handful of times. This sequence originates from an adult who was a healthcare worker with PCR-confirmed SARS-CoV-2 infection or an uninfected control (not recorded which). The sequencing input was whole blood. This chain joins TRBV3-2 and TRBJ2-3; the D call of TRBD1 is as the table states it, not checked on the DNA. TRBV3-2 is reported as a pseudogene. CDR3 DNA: TGTGCCAGCAGCCACCCCCCCCCTCGAGGGGGGCACCCTTTCTCTAGCACAGATACGCAGTATTTT. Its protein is CASSHPPPRGGHPFSSTDTQYF.